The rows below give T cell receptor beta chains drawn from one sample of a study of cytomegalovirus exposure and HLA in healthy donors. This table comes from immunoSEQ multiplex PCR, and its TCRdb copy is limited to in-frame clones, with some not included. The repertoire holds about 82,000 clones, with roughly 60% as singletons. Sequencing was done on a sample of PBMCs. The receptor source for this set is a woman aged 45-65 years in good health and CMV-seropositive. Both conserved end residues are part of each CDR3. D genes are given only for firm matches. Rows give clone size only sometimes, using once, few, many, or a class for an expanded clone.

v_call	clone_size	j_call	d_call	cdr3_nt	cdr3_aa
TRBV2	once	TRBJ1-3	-	TGTGCCAGCAGTGTAGGCGGAGTCGACACCATATATTTT	CASSVGGVDTIYF
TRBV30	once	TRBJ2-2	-	TGTGCCTGGCAGCAGGGTAACACCGGGGAGCTGTTTTTT	CAWQQGNTGELFF
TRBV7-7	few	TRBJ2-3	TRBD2	TGTGCCAGCAGCCGCGGGGGGAGCACAGATACGCAGTATTTT	CASSRGGSTDTQYF
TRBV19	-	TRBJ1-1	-	TGTGCCAGTAGTATAGAGGAGGGTCGGGTGAACACTGAAGCTTTCTTT	CASSIEEGRVNTEAFF
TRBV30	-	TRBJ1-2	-	TGTGCCTGGACCTTGGGGAGCTATGGCTACACCTTC	CAWTLGSYGYTF
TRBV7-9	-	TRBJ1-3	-	TGTGCCAGCAGCTTATCCCGGGGGTCCCTCTCTGGAAACACCATATATTTT	CASSLSRGSLSGNTIYF
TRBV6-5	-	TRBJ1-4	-	TGTGCCAGCAGCCCGAAACGATATTTGAGCGAAAAACTGTTTTTT	CASSPKRYLSEKLFF
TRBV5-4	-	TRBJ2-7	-	TGTGCCAGCAGCCGCCAACACCAGGGGTTCTACGAGCAGTACTTC	CASSRQHQGFYEQYF
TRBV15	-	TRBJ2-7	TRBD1	TGTGCCACCAGCAGAGATCGGGACAGGGGGCACGAGCAGTACTTC	CATSRDRDRGHEQYF
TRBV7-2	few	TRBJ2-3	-	TGTGCCGCCCGATCGGGTTCCACAGATACGCAGTATTTT	CAARSGSTDTQYF
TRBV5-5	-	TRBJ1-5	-	TGTGCCAGCAGCCCACATGACAGCCTGTATCCGGCCCAGCATTTT	CASSPHDSLYPAQHF
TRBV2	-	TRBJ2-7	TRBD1	TGTGCCAGCTATGACAGGGAGACCTACGAGCAGTACTTC	CASYDRETYEQYF
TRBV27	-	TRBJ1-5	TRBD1	TGTGCCAGCAGTTCCGCAGGGGGCGCGAATCAGCCCCAGCATTTT	CASSSAGGANQPQHF
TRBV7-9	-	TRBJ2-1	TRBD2	TGTGCCAGCAGCTTAGGGGGACTAGCGGAGCTCGTCTCCTACAATGAGCAGTTCTTC	CASSLGGLAELVSYNEQFF
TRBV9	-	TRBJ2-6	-	TGTGCCAGCAGCGCCCGTGGGGGGTCTGGGGCCAACGTCCTGACTTTC	CASSARGGSGANVLTF
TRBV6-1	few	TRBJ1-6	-	TGTGCCAGCAGTGAAGAGCGCGGCAGGGGTTCACCCCTCCACTTT	CASSEERGRGSPLHF
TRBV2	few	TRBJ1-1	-	TGTGCCAGCAGCGGTGAATCACCTCAAGCTTTCTTT	CASSGESPQAFF
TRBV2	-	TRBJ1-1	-	TGTGCCAGCTCACGACGGCGGGGCGCTGACACTGAAGCTTTCTTT	CASSRRRGADTEAFF
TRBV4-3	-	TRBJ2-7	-	TGCGCCAGCAGCCAAGAAGGACCTCGAGGGTCCCTCCCCAAGCAGTACTTC	CASSQEGPRGSLPKQYF
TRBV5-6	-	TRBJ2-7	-	TGTGCCAGCAGCGACAGGTACGAGCAGTACTTC	CASSDRYEQYF
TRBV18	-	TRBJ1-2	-	TGTGCCAGCTCACCGATGGACAGCCCCTATGGCTACACCTTC	CASSPMDSPYGYTF
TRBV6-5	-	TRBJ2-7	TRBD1	TGTGCCAGCAGGCCCGGGACAGGGCTCAACGAGCAGTACTTC	CASRPGTGLNEQYF
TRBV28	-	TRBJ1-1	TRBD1	TGTGCCAGCAGTCCCCCCGACAGGGGTAATGAAGCTTTCTTT	CASSPPDRGNEAFF
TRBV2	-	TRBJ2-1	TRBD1	TGTGCCAGCAGTGTCGAGGGGGCCCACAATGAGCAGTTCTTC	CASSVEGAHNEQFF
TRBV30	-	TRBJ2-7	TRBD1	TGTGCCCATCAGTCCAGGGACAGCTCCTACGAGCAGTACTTC	CAHQSRDSSYEQYF
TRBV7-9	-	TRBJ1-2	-	TGTGCCAGCACCTCGTCGGGAAACTATGGCTACACCTTC	CASTSSGNYGYTF
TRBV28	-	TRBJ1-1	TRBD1	TGTGCCAGCAGATACGGGGACAGTGAAGCTTTCTTT	CASRYGDSEAFF
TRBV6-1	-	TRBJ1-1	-	TGTGCCAGCAGTGATAACAGCTTGAACACTGAAGCTTTCTTT	CASSDNSLNTEAFF
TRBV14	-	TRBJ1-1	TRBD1	TGTGCCAGCAGCCTAACACAGGGGTCGGGCTTACTGTTT	CASSLTQGSGLLF
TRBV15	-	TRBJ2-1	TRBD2	TGTGCCACAGAAACTAGCGGGGGATCCAATGAGCAGTTCTTC	CATETSGGSNEQFF
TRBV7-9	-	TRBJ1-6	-	TGTGCCAGCAGCTTGAGCCCCCCCAGGGTAGGAAATTCACCCCTCCACTTT	CASSLSPPRVGNSPLHF